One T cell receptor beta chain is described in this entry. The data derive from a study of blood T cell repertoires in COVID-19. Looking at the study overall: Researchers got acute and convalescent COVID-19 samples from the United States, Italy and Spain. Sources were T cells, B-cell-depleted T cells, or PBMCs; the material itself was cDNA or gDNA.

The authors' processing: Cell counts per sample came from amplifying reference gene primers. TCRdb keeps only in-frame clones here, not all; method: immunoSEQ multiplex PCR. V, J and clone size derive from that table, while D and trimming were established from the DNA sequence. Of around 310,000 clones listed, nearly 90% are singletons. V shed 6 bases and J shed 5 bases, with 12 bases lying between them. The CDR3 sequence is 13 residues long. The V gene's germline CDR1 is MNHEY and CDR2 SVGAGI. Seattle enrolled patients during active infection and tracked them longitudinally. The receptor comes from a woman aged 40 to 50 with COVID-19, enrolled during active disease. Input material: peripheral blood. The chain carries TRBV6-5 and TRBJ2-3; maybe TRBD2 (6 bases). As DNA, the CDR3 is TGTGCCAGCAGCCCGACGGGGGTAGATACGCAGTATTTT. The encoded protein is CASSPTGVDTQYF.